These 3 T cell receptor beta chains were sequenced from one sample in a study of PD-1 blockade in classical Hodgkin lymphoma. Produced via immunoSEQ multiplex PCR; TCRdb's table is partial and in-frame only. Among some 17,000 clones, roughly 65% were seen once, and the ten largest hold 7.8%. The time point is: cycle 4 day 1 (C4D1), after 6 weeks of nivolumab. All patients relapsed after autologous stem cell transplantation, and brentuximab vedotin exposure varied. This sample comprised peripheral blood mononuclear cells (PBMCs), obtained before the fourth cycle of nivolumab. The receptors stem from a human donor with classical Hodgkin lymphoma.

The chain couples TRBV27 to TRBJ1-2; D is uncertain. The CDR3 is made up of 14 amino acids. Germline V CDR1 and CDR2: MNHEY, SMNVEV (reference sequence). The V and J ends lost 4 bases and 4 bases respectively, with 13 bases between them. Here the CDR3 reads CASSSAEDPYGYTF. CDR3 nucleotide sequence: TGTGCCAGCAGTTCAGCGGAGGATCCCTATGGCTACACCTTC.

The rearrangement joins TRBV7-9 to TRBJ1-3, with D tentatively TRBD1 (6 bases). With 1 base removed from V and 4 bases from J, the gap between germline ends came to 11 bases. This CDR3 is built from 15 residues. Germline loops: CDR1 SEHNR, CDR2 FQNEAQ (reference sequence). CDR3 nucleotide sequence: TGTGCCAGCAGCTTAGAGGGGGGAACCGGAAACACCATATATTTT. This codes for CASSLEGGTGNTIYF.

The rearrangement links TRBV10-1 to TRBJ1-1; 7 bases map to TRBD1. The germline CDR1 and CDR2 sequences are WNHNN and SYGVQD (reference sequence). Trimming cost V 6 bases and J 10 bases; bases outside gene matches: 11. The CDR3 contains 13 residues. The CDR3 DNA follows: TGCGCCAGCAGCGAATACAGGGGCGAGAGAGCTTTCTTT. Translation: CASSEYRGERAFF.